The following is a T cell receptor (beta chain) sequence with its context. Antigen unknown. TCRdb independently ran MiXCR on the 5' RACE reads; one entry per CDR3 protein. The sample includes fewer than 450,000 distinct CDR3 sequences, 24% of them seen just once. This sample is drawn from a study of T-cell memory formation after mild COVID-19. Findings and caveats of the study: Contracting CD4+ clones were located mainly in CM and EM, and CD8+ clones in EMRA. CD4/CD8 balance characterized clones contracting day 15 to 85, and CD4+ skew characterized later expanders.

Source material: PBMCs or a T cell subset sorted from them (not recorded which). This sequence originates from an adult woman who had mild COVID-19 (a few samples of this study predate the infection). Cell type and time point are not known.

The CDR3 DNA reads as TGTGCCAGAAGCCCGGGAGCGGGAGGATCCTACAATGAGCAGTTCTTC. This codes for CARSPGAGGSYNEQFF. The chain links TRBV5-3 to TRBJ2-1; 9 bases fit TRBD2. TRBV5-3 is labeled an ORF, and its function is uncertain. The CDR3 covers 16 residues. The ends lost 4 bases at V and 1 base at J; junction bases unmatched: 6.